This T cell receptor (beta chain) was captured in a study of OX40 agonist ivuxolimab in advanced cancers. Study as a whole: Patients were dosed with the agonistic anti-OX40 (CD134) antibody ivuxolimab. Study outcomes and limitations: CD8+ T cells averaged more expanded clones than CD4+. Clonal expansion was seen in CD4+ and CD8+ blood T cells by week 6 at 0.1 to 3.0 mg/kg.

The CDR3 is made up of 14 amino acids. The ends were cut back, 0 bases at V and 4 bases at J, with 9 bases in the middle. CDR1 is SEHNR and CDR2 is FQNEAQ in the germline V gene (reference sequence). Method: immunoSEQ multiplex PCR; TCRdb's copy keeps in-frame clones and lacks some. The sample carries roughly 29,000 clones, 91% recorded once. Remarks on this clone: Antigen specificity is unknown.

Source: CD4+ or CD8+ T cells sorted from blood, taken in a trial of the OX40 agonist ivuxolimab. The receptor was isolated from an adult with an advanced solid tumor such as melanoma, head and neck, liver or kidney cancer. V and J are TRBV7-9 and TRBJ1-2; tentative D call: TRBD1 (6 bases). The CDR3 coding sequence is TGTGCCAGCAGCTTAGCTCCAGGGGCCTATGGCTACACCTTC. The encoded protein is CASSLAPGAYGYTF.